The 25 T cell receptor beta chains listed next were all sequenced from one sample in a study of tumor and adjacent non-tumor tissue in lung cancer. RNA was extracted from bulk tissue without any cell sorting. Three rounds of nested PCR, following a modified ARM-PCR protocol, produced the TCRbeta library. TCRdb called the multiplex PCR reads again in MiXCR, with one record for every CDR3 protein. The table includes about 93,000 distinct CDR3 sequences, about 72% detected once. Sequences were obtained from lung tumor tissue. Every receptor here comes from a man aged 60 to 69 with non-small cell lung cancer.

To note about this clonotype: The junction departs from germline at one end; a sequencing error may be responsible. This rearrangement joins TRBV5-1 to TRBJ2-3; the match to TRBD2 covers 7 bases. CDR1 is SGHRS and CDR2 is YFSETQ in the germline V gene. The CDR3 consists of 15 residues. The CDR3 DNA follows: TGCGCCAGCAACCAAGCGGGGACGAGTAGAGATGCGCAGTATTTT. This encodes CASNQAGTSRDAQYF. Filled out from reference TRBV5-1 and TRBJ2-3, the complete variable domain reads KAGVTQTPRYLIKTRGQQVTLSCSPISGHRSVSWYQQTPGQGLQFLFEYFSETQRNKGNFPGRFSGRQFSNSRSEMNVSTLELGDSALYLCASNQAGTSRDAQYFGPGTRLTVL.

By frequency in the sample, this clonotype is large. The CDR3 region is CASSHTGLDTQYF. In DNA, the CDR3 is TGTGCCAGCAGCCATACAGGACTAGATACGCAGTATTTT. This chain links TRBV11-3 with TRBJ2-3, with D possibly being TRBD1 or TRBD2 (5 bases each). Deletions cut 5 bases from V and 5 bases from J, with 11 bases between. The CDR3 is 13 amino acids. CDR1 and CDR2 (germline): SGHNT, YENEEA. Looking up the rest from reference TRBV11-3 and TRBJ2-3 gives the full variable domain: EAGVVQSPRYKIIEKKQPVAFWCNPISGHNTLYWYLQNLGQGPELLIRYENEEAVDDSQLPKDRFSAERLKGVDSTLKIQPAELGDSAVYLCASSHTGLDTQYFGPGTRLTVL.

Concerning this clonotype: This clone may be a read error of a much larger clone one base away. The J gene is TRBJ2-5, the V gene TRBV20-1, with 10 nucleotides matching TRBD2. This CDR3 spans 12 amino acids. The germline gives CDR1 DFQATT, CDR2 SNEGSKA (reference sequence). CDR3 protein: CSATLAGETQHF. CDR3 DNA sequence: TGCAGTGCTACCCTAGCGGGAGAGACCCAGCACTTC.

In its sample, this clonotype was seen a few times. The junction does not match germline at one end; this may be a read error. The chain is built from TRBV11-1 and TRBJ2-7; D gene ambiguous. Per germline, CDR1 SGHAT and CDR2 FQDESV (reference sequence). The CDR3 runs to 14 residues. CDR3 region: CASSFPGGAYGQYF. The CDR3, as DNA: TGTGCCAGCAGCTTTCCTGGTGGCGCCTACGGGCAGTACTTC.

There are a few counts of this clonotype. Sequence at one end of the junction differs from germline and may be a read error. J is TRBJ2-5 and V is TRBV11-2; 8 bases are shared with TRBD1. The CDR3 runs 14 residues. The germline V gene has CDR1 SGHAT and CDR2 FQNNGV. Here the CDR3 reads CASSSTGVFETQYF. The CDR3 bases are TGTGCTAGCAGCTCGACAGGGGTCTTCGAGACCCAGTACTTC.

Of note for this clonotype: Possible read error: a much larger clone is one base away. This CDR3 reads CAISYKTGRNYGYAF. The CDR3, as DNA: TGTGCCATCAGTTACAAGACAGGGAGGAACTATGGCTACGCCTTC. The chain recombines TRBV10-3 with TRBJ1-2; TRBD1 matches at 7 bases. This CDR3 region has 15 residues. Germline assignment: CDR1 ENHRY and CDR2 SYGVKD.

As regards this clonotype: One end of the junction is discordant with germline, which a read error may explain. The rearrangement joins TRBV6-5 to TRBJ2-1; a possible D gene is TRBD2 (5 bases). Per germline, CDR1 MNHEY and CDR2 SVGAGI. There are 16 residues in the CDR3. The CDR3 here is CASSSPGISLAGEQFF. CDR3 bases: TGTGCTAGCAGTTCCCCCGGGATTAGCCTGGCAGGTGAGCAGTTCTTC.

The chain employs TRBV12-3 or TRBV12-4 and TRBJ2-4; D is possibly TRBD1 (6 bases). Trimming took off 3 bases at V and 3 bases at J, with 12 bases between the two ends. The CDR3 has 15 amino acids. As DNA, the CDR3 is TGTGCCAGCAGTTTGGGGGACACGAACAAAAACATTCAGTACTTC. This sequence encodes CASSLGDTNKNIQYF.

A note on this clonotype: As the CDR3 is not closed by the conserved phenylalanine or tryptophan, this likely results from a read error. J is TRBJ2-6 and V is TRBV4-1, with unresolved D. This CDR3 contains 15 residues. Germline CDR1 and CDR2: MGHRA and YSYEKL. The CDR3 region is CASNQEGSGANVLTL. CDR3 DNA: TGCGCGAGCAACCAAGAAGGGTCTGGGGCCAACGTCCTGACTTTG.

This clonotype was recorded many times. This chain uses TRBV6-1 with TRBJ1-3; TRBD1 agrees at 12 bases. CDR1 is MNHNS, CDR2 SASEGT, per germline. V shed 8 bases and J 4 bases; nucleotides not matched to a gene: 12. The CDR3 extends over 17 amino acids. The DNA of the CDR3 is TGTGCCAGCCGGGACAGGGGGCTTAATAGCCCAGGAAACACCATATATTTT. Translated: CASRDRGLNSPGNTIYF.

CDR3 DNA sequence: TGTGCCAGCAGTTCGGCGAACTATGCATACACCTTC. It specifies CASSSANYAYTF. The chain carries TRBV12-3 or TRBV12-4 and TRBJ1-2; D unresolved. The CDR3 runs to 12 residues. Trimming cost V 4 bases and J 11 bases, with 14 bases left between them.

The rearrangement joins TRBV6-6 to TRBJ2-6; no clear D. The CDR3 length is 15 residues. Germline V gene sequence: CDR1 MNHNY, CDR2 SVGAGI (reference sequence). V lost 9 bases and J 4 bases, leaving 16 bases between the germline ends. The CDR3 is CARSLLLSGANVLTF. The CDR3 DNA follows: TGTGCCAGGAGCCTCCTGCTTTCCGGGGCCAACGTCCTGACTTTC.

Remarks on this clonotype: This may arise from a read error, as a much more abundant clone is one base away. The chain's CDR3 is CSASANSFVGGDTQYF. In nucleotides, the CDR3 is TGCAGTGCTAGTGCAAATAGTTTTGTGGGAGGAGATACGCAGTATTTT. The chain has TRBV20-1 and TRBJ2-3; a weak D match, TRBD2 (6 bases). Germline-derived CDR1 and CDR2 are DFQATT and SNEGSKA (reference sequence). V was clipped by 3 bases and J by 5 bases, with 21 bases between them. This CDR3 spans 16 amino acids.

Regarding this clonotype: The germline gene is not matched at one end of the junction; a read error may be the cause. The chain recombines TRBV11-1 with TRBJ2-1; D unclear. Germline assignment: CDR1 SGHAT and CDR2 FQDESV (reference sequence). This CDR3 comprises 12 residues. The CDR3 nucleotides are TGTGCCAGCAGCCTAGGGCATGATGAGAAGTTCTTC. Its protein product is CASSLGHDEKFF. The variable domain in full, completed from reference TRBV11-1 and TRBJ2-1, reads EAEVAQSPRYKITEKSQAVAFWCDPISGHATLYWYRQILGQGPELLVQFQDESVVDDSQLPKDRFSAERLKGVDSTLKIQPAELGDSAMYLCASSLGHDEKFFGPGTRLTVL.

A note on this clonotype: One junction end disagrees with the germline gene, perhaps due to a read error. The chain combines TRBV5-1 with TRBJ1-3; no clear D. Germline loops: CDR1 SGHRS, CDR2 YFSETQ. The CDR3 is 18 amino acids. DNA for the CDR3: TGCGCCAGCACCTTGGAGCCTGTGGGAACTTACTCTGGAAACACCATATATTTT. Its protein product is CASTLEPVGTYSGNTIYF.

The V and J genes are TRBV11-1 and TRBJ2-1, with D maybe TRBD1 (5 bases). Germline V CDR1 and CDR2: SGHAT, FQDESV (reference sequence). V was clipped by 1 base and J by 6 bases, with 19 bases between them. The CDR3 covers 17 residues. In DNA, the CDR3 is TGTGCCAGCAGCTTAGTCTCCAGGGCAAATCCACTCAATGAGCAGTTCTTC. This codes for CASSLVSRANPLNEQFF.

About this clonotype itself: Just one base apart from a much larger clone, this may be a read error. The chain uses TRBV29-1 and TRBJ2-5; either TRBD1 or TRBD2 may supply D (5 bases each). CDR1 is SQVTM and CDR2 is ANQGSEA in the germline V gene. The CDR3 extends over 11 amino acids. The CDR3 bases are TGCGGCGCTGGGACGGAAGAGACCCAGTACTTC. Amino acid sequence: CGAGTEETQYF. Full variable domain (remainder filled in from reference TRBV29-1 and TRBJ2-5): SAVISQKPSRDICQRGTSLTIQCQVDSQVTMMFWYRQQPGQSLTLIATANQGSEATYESGFVIDKFPISRPNLTFSTLTVSNMSPEDSSIYLCGAGTEETQYFGPGTRLLVL.

Concerning this clonotype: One base away lies a much larger clone, so this may be a sequencing read error. V and J are TRBV21-1 and TRBJ2-1; the table's D call, TRBD2, has no DNA check behind it. TRBV21-1 is flagged as a pseudogene. The CDR3 has 17 amino acids. In DNA form, the CDR3 reads TGTGCCAGCAGCCCCCAGCGGACTAGCGGGAATATCAATGAGCAGATCTTC. It translates to CASSPQRTSGNINEQIF.

This clonotype was counted between two and nine times. With a much larger clone just one base away, this may be a read error. The CDR3 sequence is CANSTGGQPQHF. The CDR3 nucleotides are TGTGCCAACAGTACAGGGGGTCAGCCCCAGCATTTT. The chain recombines TRBV6-5 with TRBJ1-5, with TRBD1 identical over 8 bases. Germline CDR1 and CDR2: MNHEY and SVGAGI. The CDR3 covers 12 residues.

This chain links TRBV29-1 with TRBJ2-5, with 7 nucleotides matching TRBD2. The CDR3 is made up of 13 amino acids. Germline V gene lookup returns CDR1 SQVTM and CDR2 ANQGSEA. V was pared by 4 bases and J by 4 bases, with 6 bases of the junction left unmatched. CDR3 DNA: TGCAGCGTTGGGACTGGCGGGGGAGAGACCCAGTACTTC. This codes for CSVGTGGGETQYF. Drawing the rest from reference TRBV29-1 and TRBJ2-5, the complete variable domain is SAVISQKPSRDICQRGTSLTIQCQVDSQVTMMFWYRQQPGQSLTLIATANQGSEATYESGFVIDKFPISRPNLTFSTLTVSNMSPEDSSIYLCSVGTGGGETQYFGPGTRLLVL.

This chain connects TRBV5-1 to TRBJ2-1; TRBD1 might be the D (5 bases). The germline gives CDR1 SGHRS, CDR2 YFSETQ. V was clipped by 4 bases and J by 1 base, with 12 bases between them. This CDR3 has 15 residues. CDR3 loop: CASSHRTISYNEQFF. The CDR3, as DNA: TGCGCCAGCAGCCACCGGACAATTTCCTACAATGAGCAGTTCTTC.

The V gene is TRBV29-1, the J gene TRBJ2-5, with D hard to call. Trimming took off 6 bases at V and 9 bases at J, with 11 bases between the two ends. The CDR3 length is 10 residues. Germline V CDR1 and CDR2: SQVTM, ANQGSEA. CDR3 coding DNA: TGCAGCGTGGCGTGGGAAGCCCAGTACTTC. Amino acid sequence: CSVAWEAQYF.

The chain is built from TRBV4-1 and TRBJ2-2; D may be TRBD1 (5 bases). The CDR3 covers 16 residues. CDR1 MGHRA and CDR2 YSYEKL come from the germline V gene. The V end lost 11 bases, the J end lost 6 bases, and 25 bases lay between the germline ends. The CDR3 DNA is TGCGCCTGGAGCCAAGGGCAAGGACACGCCGCCGGGGAGCTGTTTTTT. Its protein product is CAWSQGQGHAAGELFF.

Many counts were recorded for this clonotype. The chain uses TRBV12-3 or TRBV12-4 and TRBJ2-7; tentatively, D is TRBD2 (5 bases). The CDR3 runs 14 residues. Between the trimmed V and J ends, which lost 2 bases and 3 bases, there was a span of 11 bases. The DNA for the CDR3 is TGTGCCAGCAGTTTATCCGGGATTAACTACGAGCAGTACTTC. This translates into CASSLSGINYEQYF.

For this clonotype: At one boundary the junction diverges from the germline segment, which might be a read error. V gene TRBV6-1 combines with J gene TRBJ2-3, with TRBD2 matching over 9 bases. This CDR3 contains 15 residues. Looked up from germline, CDR1 is MNHNS and CDR2 is SASEGT. The DNA for the CDR3 is TGTGCCAGCAGTGAAGCGGCGGGGGGGGGAGATATGCAGTACTTT. This translates into CASSEAAGGGDMQYF.